The 21 T cell receptor beta chains in this list originate from one sample, sequenced in a study of cytomegalovirus exposure and HLA in healthy donors. The PCR made use of 60 Vbeta and 13 Jbeta primers. The data were produced by immunoSEQ multiplex PCR, yet TCRdb's version contains in-frame clones alone and is incomplete. The sample contains 180,000 or so clones, roughly four fifths of which appear only once. Source material: PBMCs. All receptors derive from a man in his late teens or twenties in good health and CMV-seronegative.

V and J are TRBV4-1 and TRBJ2-3, with a tentative D call TRBD1 (6 bases). The CDR3 is 14 residues long. Germline V lookup: CDR1 MGHRA, CDR2 YSYEKL. Trimming took 4 bases from V and 4 from J, leaving 12 bases between them. The CDR3 DNA reads as TGCGCCAGCAGCCCCCGGCAGGGGCCAGATACGCAGTATTTT. It specifies CASSPRQGPDTQYF.

V and J are TRBV30 and TRBJ2-1, with TRBD1 as a possible D gene (6 bases). In germline, CDR1 is GTSNPN, CDR2 SVGIG (reference sequence). Trimming pared 4 bases from V and 3 bases from J, leaving 13 bases between. The CDR3 is 14 residues long. The CDR3 loop reads CAWTGGGFYNEQFF. For the CDR3, the DNA is TGTGCCTGGACGGGTGGGGGCTTCTACAATGAGCAGTTCTTC.

The genes are TRBV30 and TRBJ2-2; D unclear. The CDR3 loop spans 13 amino acids. V was trimmed by 0 bases and J by 5 bases, leaving 7 bases between them. Germline V gene sequence: CDR1 GTSNPN, CDR2 SVGIG (reference sequence). The CDR3 bases are TGTGCCTGGAGTGTATCTATTACCGGGGAGCTGTTTTTT. As protein: CAWSVSITGELFF.

The chain joins TRBV2 to TRBJ1-2; the D gene is possibly TRBD1 (6 bases). The CDR3 extends over 16 amino acids. CDR1 and CDR2 (germline): SNHLY, FYNNEI. V gave up 9 bases and J gave up 0 bases, with 20 bases separating them. CDR3 loop: CASEGPDSPTNYGYTF. CDR3 in DNA: TGTGCCAGTGAAGGTCCGGACAGTCCCACTAACTATGGCTACACCTTC.

V and J are TRBV5-1 and TRBJ2-2, with 9 positions matching TRBD1. V lost 8 bases and J lost 6; bases outside the gene matches: 8. CDR1 is SGHRS, CDR2 YFSETQ, per germline. CDR3 length: 14 amino acids. This CDR3 is CASGGQGIPGELFF. Here the CDR3 DNA reads TGCGCCAGTGGGGGACAGGGAATACCCGGGGAGCTGTTTTTT.

The V and J genes are TRBV9 and TRBJ1-2, with D possibly matching TRBD1 (6 bases). The CDR3 consists of 14 residues. Germline V gene lookup returns CDR1 SGDLS and CDR2 YYNGEE. The ends were cut back, 0 bases at V and 8 bases at J, with 14 bases in the middle. This CDR3 is CASSVGGGLGGYTF. The CDR3 DNA reads TGTGCCAGCAGCGTAGGTGGGGGCCTTGGGGGCTACACCTTC.

The rearrangement uses TRBV28 and TRBJ1-1, with no clear D. Deletions cut 7 bases from V and 0 bases from J, with 15 bases between. This CDR3 region has 15 residues. Germline loops: CDR1 MDHEN, CDR2 SYDVKM. The CDR3 sequence is CASTILGRLNTEAFF. The CDR3 coding sequence is TGTGCCAGCACTATTCTGGGCAGGTTGAACACTGAAGCTTTCTTT.

V usage is TRBV11-3 and J usage is TRBJ2-1, with D uncertain. This CDR3 region has 13 residues. The germline V gene has CDR1 SGHNT and CDR2 YENEEA. V lost 4 bases, J lost 2 bases, and 6 bases lay in between. In DNA, the CDR3 is TGTGCCAGCAGCTCCTACCCCTACAATGAGCAGTTCTTC. This encodes CASSSYPYNEQFF. The complete variable domain, with remaining parts taken from reference TRBV11-3 and TRBJ2-1, reads EAGVVQSPRYKIIEKKQPVAFWCNPISGHNTLYWYLQNLGQGPELLIRYENEEAVDDSQLPKDRFSAERLKGVDSTLKIQPAELGDSAVYLCASSSYPYNEQFFGPGTRLTVL.

J is TRBJ2-1 and V is TRBV10-1; 10 nucleotides line up with TRBD1. After removal of 6 bases from V and 8 bases from J, the junction contained 10 bases not matched to a gene. The CDR3 is 15 amino acids. Germline lookup yields CDR1 WNHNN and CDR2 SYGVQD (reference sequence). The CDR3 region has the DNA TGCGCCAGCAGCCCGACCGACAGGGGGCTCGATGAGCAGTTCTTC. It translates to CASSPTDRGLDEQFF.

The chain has TRBV15 and TRBJ1-4; D unresolved. The CDR3 totals 15 residues. The germline CDR1 and CDR2 sequences are LNHNV and YYDKDF (reference sequence). V lost 6 bases, J lost 7 bases, and 18 bases lay in between. The CDR3 here is CATRSGGPSGEKLFF. The CDR3 DNA follows: TGTGCCACCAGAAGCGGTGGCCCCAGCGGTGAAAAACTGTTTTTT.

This sequence joins TRBV5-1 and TRBJ2-3; possibly TRBD2 for D (5 bases). In germline, CDR1 is SGHRS, CDR2 YFSETQ. The CDR3 length is 16 residues. The V end was cut by 0 bases, the J end by 0 bases, with 11 bases between. This chain's CDR3 is CASSLAYGDSTDTQYF. CDR3 nucleotide sequence: TGCGCCAGCAGCTTGGCCTACGGGGATAGCACAGATACGCAGTATTTT.

The J gene is TRBJ2-5, the V gene TRBV7-8; TRBD1 is a possible D gene (8 bases). Germline CDR1 SGHVS, CDR2 FQNEAQ. This CDR3 is built from 14 residues. The germline V and J ends were trimmed by 8 bases and 5 bases, with 18 bases remaining between them. The CDR3 is CASSQTGGGETQYF. CDR3 DNA sequence: TGTGCCAGCTCCCAAACAGGGGGAGGGGAGACCCAGTACTTC.

This clone was seen once. The chain is built from TRBV10-1 and TRBJ2-1; D remains ambiguous. The V end was cut by 4 bases, the J end by 5 bases, with 6 bases between. The CDR3 runs to 12 residues. The germline V gene encodes CDR1 WNHNN and CDR2 SYGVQD (reference sequence). The DNA of the CDR3 is TGCGCCAGCAGTGCTGTTAACAATGAGCAGTTCTTC. Translating it yields CASSAVNNEQFF.

The chain recombines TRBV10-1 with TRBJ1-1; TRBD1 matches at 9 bases. This CDR3 has 15 amino acids. Germline V gene data show CDR1 as WNHNN and CDR2 as SYGVQD (reference sequence). The V gene end was trimmed by 2 bases and the J gene end by 11 bases; junction bases not matched to a gene: 12. The CDR3 spells CASSEAETGGYWAFF. The CDR3 nucleotides read TGCGCCAGCAGTGAGGCCGAGACAGGGGGGTACTGGGCTTTCTTT.

The CDR3 reads CSVSPEDRADMDTQYF. Here the CDR3 DNA reads TGCAGCGTTTCGCCCGAAGACAGGGCGGATATGGATACGCAGTATTTT. This chain links TRBV29-1 with TRBJ2-3; TRBD1 aligns across 7 bases. Per germline, CDR1 SQVTM and CDR2 ANQGSEA. This CDR3 is 16 amino acids long. The V gene end was trimmed by 5 bases and the J gene end by 6 bases; junction bases not matched to a gene: 17.

V gene TRBV28 combines with J gene TRBJ2-5, with 8 nucleotides matching TRBD2. The CDR3 extends over 15 amino acids. The germline gives CDR1 MDHEN, CDR2 SYDVKM. Trimming removed 2 bases from V and 5 bases from J; junction bases left unmatched: 7. CDR3 nucleotide sequence: TGTGCCAGCAGTTTAGGCGGGAGGCCCGGGGAGACCCAGTACTTC. Translated, it gives CASSLGGRPGETQYF.

The chain employs TRBV28 and TRBJ1-3; 11 nucleotides align to TRBD1. Trimming at V came to 2 bases and at J to 2 bases, leaving 2 bases not matched to a gene. Germline lookup yields CDR1 MDHEN and CDR2 SYDVKM. CDR3 length: 16 amino acids. Here the CDR3 reads CASSLGGQGAGNTIYF. The CDR3 nucleotides are TGTGCCAGCAGTTTAGGGGGACAGGGGGCTGGAAACACCATATATTTT.

This clone appeared a few times. This chain links TRBV9 with TRBJ2-7; 10 positions match TRBD1. Germline V gene data show CDR1 as SGDLS and CDR2 as YYNGEE. The V and J ends lost 4 bases and 2 bases, in that order; junction bases with no gene match: 3. This CDR3 has 14 residues. In DNA, the CDR3 is TGTGCCAGCAGCCCCGGGACAGGGGCCTACGAGCAGTACTTC. Residues: CASSPGTGAYEQYF.

The chain recombines TRBV29-1 with TRBJ2-2, with D tentatively TRBD2 (7 bases). CDR3 length equals 14 residues. V lost 3 bases and J 5 bases, leaving 13 bases between the germline ends. Germline V CDR1 and CDR2: SQVTM, ANQGSEA. DNA for the CDR3: TGCAGCGTTGAGGCGGGGGCAGGAACCGGGGAGCTGTTTTTT. This sequence encodes CSVEAGAGTGELFF.

This chain uses TRBV19 with TRBJ2-5, with 7 bases that match TRBD2. The CDR3 length is 17 residues. The junction had 13 bases not matched to a gene; V was cut back by 5 bases and J by 1 base. Germline V lookup: CDR1 LNHDA, CDR2 SQIVND (reference sequence). The chain's CDR3 is CASSPAFGGGLQETQYF. For the CDR3, the DNA is TGTGCCAGTAGTCCAGCGTTTGGCGGGGGACTCCAAGAGACCCAGTACTTC.

The chain couples TRBV5-1 to TRBJ1-1; perhaps TRBD1 as D (5 bases). Germline V gene lookup returns CDR1 SGHRS and CDR2 YFSETQ. Trimming removed 0 bases at V and 0 bases at J, with 6 bases between. The CDR3 has 14 amino acids. For the CDR3, the DNA is TGCGCCAGCAGCTTGGACAGGATGAACACTGAAGCTTTCTTT. It codes for CASSLDRMNTEAFF.